This T cell receptor (beta chain) came from a study of cytomegalovirus exposure and HLA in healthy donors. The wider study: The roughly 110 validation repertoires were produced on the same platform as the 700 or so repertoires of the first cohort. This was reported in a later analysis. Study-wide points: The authors listed 150 to 200 TCR beta chains as cytomegalovirus-associated. CMV antigen specificity of a few CMV-associated chains was confirmed in vitro. Reports showed the classifier diagnosing cytomegalovirus status with high specificity and sensitivity.

Generated by immunoSEQ multiplex PCR, the TCRdb table keeps only in-frame clones and is missing some. Here the sample spans about 120,000 clones, roughly 87% being singletons. Comments on this clone: What it recognizes is unknown.

The trim removed 4 bases at V and 2 bases at J, leaving 7 bases unmatched. The CDR3 is 15 residues long. Germline V gives CDR1 LGHNA, CDR2 YSLEER. The chain couples TRBV4-3 to TRBJ2-7; 8 bases are a match to TRBD1. This TCR was recovered from a woman aged 18-29 years in good health and CMV-seronegative. Material: PBMCs. CDR3: CASSRGQGRPYEQYF. The DNA of the CDR3 is TGCGCCAGCAGCCGAGGACAGGGTCGACCCTACGAGCAGTACTTC.